This entry describes one T cell receptor (beta chain). It was across several immunoSEQ plates that each subset's genomic DNA was evenly split. Original handling: With immunoSEQ giving junction-only sequences and no quality scores, filtering differed. The table came from immunoSEQ multiplex PCR; TCRdb's copy has only in-frame clones and leaves some out. V and J calls and clone size come straight from that table; D and trimming were deduced from the DNA. Counted here are about 2 million clones, 90% to 95% occurring once; the ten biggest clones make up 0.13%. This sample was taken from a study of shared clonotypes between healthy human individuals. This CDR3 is built from 15 residues. Germline-derived CDR1 and CDR2 are SGHTA and FQGNSA. Trimming removed 2 bases from V and 8 bases from J; junction bases left unmatched: 7.

Specimen: naive CD4+ T cells sorted from blood. Subset in this sample: CD45RA+ positively selected. The chain combines TRBV7-2 with TRBJ2-1; 9 positions agree with TRBD2. The clonotype originates from a man aged 18 to 35 in good health. The CDR3 loop reads CASSLRGRAPDEQFF. Written as DNA, the CDR3 is TGTGCCAGCAGCTTACGCGGGAGGGCCCCAGATGAGCAGTTCTTC.